Each of the 18 T cell receptor beta chains below was sequenced from the same sample in a study of blood T cell repertoires in COVID-19. The assay was immunoSEQ multiplex PCR, and TCRdb's table has in-frame clones only and misses some. This sample has fewer than 350,000 clones, with 80% to 90% found just once. The sample comprised PBMCs or T cells enriched from blood (not recorded which). All receptors derive from a woman in her thirties or forties with acute COVID-19.

The J gene is TRBJ2-7, the V gene TRBV18, with 8 nucleotides matching TRBD1. V lost 6 bases to trimming and J lost 2 bases; unmatched junction nucleotides: 9. The germline gives CDR1 KGHSH, CDR2 LQKENI. This CDR3 comprises 15 residues. CDR3 sequence: CASSRGTGYPYEQYF. In nucleotides, the CDR3 is TGTGCCAGCTCCCGAGGGACAGGTTATCCCTACGAGCAGTACTTC.

V and J are TRBV28 and TRBJ2-5; the D is unclear. The CDR3 covers 15 residues. V lost 5 bases and J 3 bases, leaving 16 bases between the germline ends. Germline V gene sequence: CDR1 MDHEN, CDR2 SYDVKM. The CDR3 here is CASSGRQDAKETQYF. DNA for the CDR3: TGTGCCAGCAGTGGGCGACAAGACGCGAAAGAGACCCAGTACTTC.

This sequence joins TRBV4-1 and TRBJ1-5, with TRBD1 matching 11 bases. Germline V gene sequence: CDR1 MGHRA, CDR2 YSYEKL. V gave up 3 bases and J gave up 7 bases; unmatched junction bases: 5. This CDR3 spans 15 amino acids. CDR3 sequence (DNA): TGCGCCAGCAGCCAGGACAGGGGGCGAGGACAGCCCCAGCATTTT. Translating gives CASSQDRGRGQPQHF.

This clone was picked up one time. This sequence joins TRBV24-1 and TRBJ2-3; D might be TRBD1 (6 bases). Germline V gene lookup returns CDR1 KGHDR and CDR2 SFDVKD. This CDR3 spans 13 amino acids. Trimming cost V 3 bases and J 8 bases, with 11 bases left between them. CDR3 coding DNA: TGTGCCACCAGTGATAGGACAGATGGTACGCAGTATTTT. Residues: CATSDRTDGTQYF.

The V and J genes are TRBV19 and TRBJ2-1; TRBD2 matches 9 bases. Trimming at V came to 3 bases and at J to 6 bases, leaving 9 bases not matched to a gene. The germline gives CDR1 LNHDA, CDR2 SQIVND (reference sequence). The CDR3 runs to 16 residues. The DNA of the CDR3 is TGTGCCAGTAGTATCCATAGCGGGGGCCGCGGCAATGAGCAGTTCTTC. This translates into CASSIHSGGRGNEQFF. Looking up the rest from reference TRBV19 and TRBJ2-1 gives the full variable domain: DGGITQSPKYLFRKEGQNVTLSCEQNLNHDAMYWYRQDPGQGLRLIYYSQIVNDFQKGDIAEGYSVSREKKESFPLTVTSAQKNPTAFYLCASSIHSGGRGNEQFFGPGTRLTVL.

The gene calls are TRBV18 and TRBJ1-2; D is uncertain. Germline loops: CDR1 KGHSH, CDR2 LQKENI. This CDR3 has 14 residues. V was trimmed by 3 bases and J by 6 bases, leaving 14 bases between them. CDR3 sequence: CASSPPAKEDGYTF. For the CDR3, the DNA is TGTGCCAGCTCACCTCCAGCTAAGGAGGATGGCTACACCTTC.

The chain couples TRBV4-1 to TRBJ2-5; 10 nucleotides match TRBD1. Germline values: CDR1 MGHRA, CDR2 YSYEKL. This CDR3 contains 15 residues. V was clipped by 3 bases and J by 5 bases; unmatched bases: 6. Written as DNA, the CDR3 is TGCGCCAGCAGCCATGGAGGGACAGGGGAGGAGACCCAGTACTTC. This gives the protein CASSHGGTGEETQYF.

The rearrangement uses TRBV19 and TRBJ2-5; D unclear. V was shortened by 5 bases and J by 0 bases, with 10 bases between the two germline ends. CDR1 and CDR2 from the germline V gene are LNHDA and SQIVND (reference sequence). The CDR3 contains 14 residues. Written as DNA, the CDR3 is TGTGCCAGTAGTGGGCTCTTGTACCAAGAGACCCAGTACTTC. Amino acid sequence: CASSGLLYQETQYF.

The V and J genes are TRBV7-9 and TRBJ1-5; no definite D call. Germline-derived CDR1 and CDR2 are SEHNR and FQNEAQ (reference sequence). Trimming took off 0 bases at V and 4 bases at J, with 10 bases between the two ends. This CDR3 has 15 amino acids. The chain's CDR3 is CASSLALGENQPQHF. CDR3 in DNA: TGTGCCAGCAGCTTAGCGCTCGGGGAGAATCAGCCCCAGCATTTT.

This chain links TRBV7-9 with TRBJ2-3, with a weak D call TRBD1 (7 bases). Germline V gives CDR1 SEHNR, CDR2 FQNEAQ (reference sequence). V was cut by 4 bases and J by 0 bases, with 14 bases left in between. This CDR3 contains 16 residues. In nucleotides, the CDR3 is TGTGCCAGCAGCTCACAGACAGGGACTAGCACAGATACGCAGTATTTT. It specifies CASSSQTGTSTDTQYF.

The chain has TRBV5-6 and TRBJ2-5; TRBD2 matches at 7 bases. Germline CDR1 reads SGHDT; CDR2 reads YYEEEE. CDR3 size: 15 residues. V dropped 3 bases and J dropped 4; count of bases not matched to a gene: 9. The CDR3 reads CASSYGTGGSETQYF. The CDR3 DNA is TGTGCCAGCAGCTATGGGACGGGGGGTTCAGAGACCCAGTACTTC.

This clone was seen a handful of times. V is TRBV5-1 and J is TRBJ1-5, with D unresolved. The CDR3 length is 16 residues. Trimming took off 0 bases at V and 0 bases at J, with 10 bases between the two ends. Germline V CDR1 and CDR2: SGHRS, YFSETQ. In DNA form, the CDR3 reads TGCGCCAGCAGCTTGGGGCCCACAGATAGCAATCAGCCCCAGCATTTT. Translated, it gives CASSLGPTDSNQPQHF.

The chain couples TRBV7-8 to TRBJ1-6; D not resolved. Looked up from germline, CDR1 is SGHVS and CDR2 is FQNEAQ. CDR3 size: 13 residues. V was clipped by 2 bases and J by 7 bases, with 6 bases between them. CDR3 loop: CASSLTENSPLHF. In DNA form, the CDR3 reads TGTGCCAGCAGCTTAACAGAGAATTCACCCCTCCACTTT.

This clone was recorded once. The chain recombines TRBV18 with TRBJ2-5; the D is unclear. From germline, CDR1 is KGHSH and CDR2 LQKENI. V was shortened by 4 bases and J by 2 bases, with 8 bases between the two germline ends. The CDR3 covers 13 residues. The CDR3 coding sequence is TGTGCCAGCTCACTCGCGGATCAAGAGACCCAGTACTTC. The encoded protein is CASSLADQETQYF.

V gene TRBV6-2 or TRBV6-3 combines with J gene TRBJ1-5, with TRBD1 matching over 10 bases. The CDR3 spans 17 residues. Germline loops: CDR1 MNHEY, CDR2 SVGEGT. V was clipped by 4 bases and J by 4 bases; unmatched bases: 10. CDR3 coding DNA: TGTGCCAGCAGTTCCGCGCATTGGACAGGGGGTAATCAGCCCCAGCATTTT. Translating gives CASSSAHWTGGNQPQHF.

This rearrangement joins TRBV5-4 to TRBJ2-3; the D gene is possibly TRBD1 (5 bases). V lost 3 bases and J 0 bases, leaving 20 bases between the germline ends. This CDR3 comprises 18 residues. From germline, CDR1 is SGHNT and CDR2 YYREEE (reference sequence). This CDR3 reads CASSSSARDVASTDTQYF. Written as DNA, the CDR3 is TGTGCCAGCAGCTCGAGCGCCAGGGATGTTGCTAGCACAGATACGCAGTATTTT.

This clone was detected only once. The chain has TRBV5-1 and TRBJ2-7; tentatively, D is TRBD2 (5 bases). Trimming stripped 3 bases from V and 6 bases from J, with 13 bases between. The CDR3 is made up of 13 amino acids. Germline values: CDR1 SGHRS, CDR2 YFSETQ. The CDR3 coding sequence is TGCGCCAGCAGCTCGATGGATCTAGCCGAGCAGTACTTC. This translates into CASSSMDLAEQYF.

The chain has TRBV6-5 and TRBJ1-1; D ambiguous. The CDR3 has 15 residues. With 7 bases removed from V and 1 base from J, the gap between germline ends came to 16 bases. Per the germline V gene, CDR1 is MNHEY and CDR2 is SVGAGI. CDR3 sequence reads: CASTKKRLSNTEAFF. CDR3 nucleotide sequence: TGTGCCAGCACTAAAAAACGCCTCTCGAACACTGAAGCTTTCTTT.